The clone carrying this TCR beta chain turned up a few times. The study based diagnoses on clinical symptoms, serum thyroxine and TRAb, thyroid ultrasound and orbital computed tomography. Around 9.9 ml of fresh peripheral blood supplied the PBMCs. This sample is part of a study of T cells in Graves' hyperthyroidism and ophthalmopathy. Overall study context: Blood was drawn when the patient was first diagnosed and still untreated.

RNA transcripts were the template for amplifying TCR beta CDR3 regions. RT-PCR in the first round (using the HTBI primer set) targeted the TCR CDR3. TCRdb reprocessed the multiplex PCR reads via MiXCR and lists one record per CDR3 protein. The sample shows 450,000 to 600,000 distinct CDR3 sequences, 15% to 20% of them seen only once. The germline V gene encodes CDR1 SNHLY and CDR2 FYNNEI. The CDR3 has 15 amino acids. Unmatched junction bases numbered 5, after V lost 0 bases and J lost 4 bases. Sequencing was performed on blood. V is TRBV2 and J is TRBJ1-1; the match to TRBD1 covers 7 bases. This TCR was recovered from a man in his forties or fifties with Graves' ophthalmopathy. CDR3 DNA: TGTGCCAGCAGTGAAGCCGGGAACAGGGGCACTGAAGCTTTCTTT. This gives the protein CASSEAGNRGTEAFF. Filled out from reference TRBV2 and TRBJ1-1, the complete variable domain reads EPEVTQTPSHQVTQMGQEVILRCVPISNHLYFYWYRQILGQKVEFLVSFYNNEISEKSEIFDDQFSVERPDGSNFTLKIRSTKLEDSAMYFCASSEAGNRGTEAFFGQGTRLTVV.